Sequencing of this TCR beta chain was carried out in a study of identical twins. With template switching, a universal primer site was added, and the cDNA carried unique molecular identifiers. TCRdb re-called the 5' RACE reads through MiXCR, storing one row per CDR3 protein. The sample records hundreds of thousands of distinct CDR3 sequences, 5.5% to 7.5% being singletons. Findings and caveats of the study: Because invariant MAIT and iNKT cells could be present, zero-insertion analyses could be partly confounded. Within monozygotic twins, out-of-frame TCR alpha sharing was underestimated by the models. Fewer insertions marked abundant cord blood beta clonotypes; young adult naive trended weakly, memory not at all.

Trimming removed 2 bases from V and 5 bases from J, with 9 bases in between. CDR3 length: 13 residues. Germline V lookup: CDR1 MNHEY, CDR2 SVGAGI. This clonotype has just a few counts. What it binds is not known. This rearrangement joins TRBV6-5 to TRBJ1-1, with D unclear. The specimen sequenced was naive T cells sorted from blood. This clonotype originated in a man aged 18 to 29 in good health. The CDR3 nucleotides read TGTGCCAGCAGTTACAAGGAGACGACTGAAGCTTTCTTT. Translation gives CASSYKETTEAFF.